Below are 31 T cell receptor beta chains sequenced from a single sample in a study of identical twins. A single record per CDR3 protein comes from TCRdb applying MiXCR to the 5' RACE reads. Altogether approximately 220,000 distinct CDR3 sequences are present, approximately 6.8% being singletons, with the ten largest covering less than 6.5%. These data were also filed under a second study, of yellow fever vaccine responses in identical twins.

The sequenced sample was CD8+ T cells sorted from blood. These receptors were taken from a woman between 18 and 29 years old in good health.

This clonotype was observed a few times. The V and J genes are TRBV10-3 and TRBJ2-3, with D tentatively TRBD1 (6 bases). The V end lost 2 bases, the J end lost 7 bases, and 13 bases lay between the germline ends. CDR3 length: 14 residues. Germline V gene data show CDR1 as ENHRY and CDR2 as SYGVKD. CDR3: CAISEPRQEYTQYF. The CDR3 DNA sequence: TGTGCCATCAGTGAGCCCCGACAGGAGTATACGCAGTATTTT.

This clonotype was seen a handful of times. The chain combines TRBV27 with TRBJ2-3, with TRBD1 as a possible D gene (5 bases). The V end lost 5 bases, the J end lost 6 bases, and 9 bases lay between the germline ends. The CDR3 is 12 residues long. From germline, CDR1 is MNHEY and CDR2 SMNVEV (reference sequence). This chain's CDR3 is CASSPRQDTQYF. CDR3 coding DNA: TGTGCCAGCAGTCCCAGACAGGATACGCAGTATTTT.

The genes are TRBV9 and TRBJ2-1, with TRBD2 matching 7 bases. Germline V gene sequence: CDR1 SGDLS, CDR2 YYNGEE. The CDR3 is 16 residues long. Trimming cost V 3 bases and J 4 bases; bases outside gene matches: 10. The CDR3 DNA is TGTGCCAGCAGCGCCCCGTGGGGTAGCGGGTACAATGAGCAGTTCTTC. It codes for CASSAPWGSGYNEQFF. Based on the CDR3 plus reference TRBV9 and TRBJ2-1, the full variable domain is DSGVTQTPKHLITATGQRVTLRCSPRSGDLSVYWYQQSLDQGLQFLIQYYNGEERAKGNILERFSAQQFPDLHSELNLSSLELGDSALYFCASSAPWGSGYNEQFFGPGTRLTVL.

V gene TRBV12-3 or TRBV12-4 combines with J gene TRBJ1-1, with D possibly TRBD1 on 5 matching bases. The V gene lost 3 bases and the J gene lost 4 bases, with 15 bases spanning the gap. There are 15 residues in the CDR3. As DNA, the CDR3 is TGTGCCAGCAGTTTTGGGACTGTTTTAGGCACTGAAGCTTTCTTT. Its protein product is CASSFGTVLGTEAFF.

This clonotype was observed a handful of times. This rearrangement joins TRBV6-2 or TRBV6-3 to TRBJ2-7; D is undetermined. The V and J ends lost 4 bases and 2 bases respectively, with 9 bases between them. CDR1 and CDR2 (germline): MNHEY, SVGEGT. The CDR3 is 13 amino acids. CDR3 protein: CASSSDTTYEQYF. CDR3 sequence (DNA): TGTGCCAGCAGTTCCGACACCACCTACGAGCAGTACTTC.

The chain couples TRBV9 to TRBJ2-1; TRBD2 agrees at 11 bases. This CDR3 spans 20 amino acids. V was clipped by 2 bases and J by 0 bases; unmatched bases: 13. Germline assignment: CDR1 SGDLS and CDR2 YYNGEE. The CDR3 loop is CASSVSSGRLPLSSYNEQFF. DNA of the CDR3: TGTGCCAGCAGCGTGTCTAGCGGGAGGCTTCCTTTGAGCTCCTACAATGAGCAGTTCTTC.

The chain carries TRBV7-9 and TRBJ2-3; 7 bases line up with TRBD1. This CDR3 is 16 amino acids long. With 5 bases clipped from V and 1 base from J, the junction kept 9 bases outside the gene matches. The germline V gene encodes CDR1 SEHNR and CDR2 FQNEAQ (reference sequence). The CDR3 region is CASSHLGQDRTDTQYF. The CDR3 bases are TGTGCCAGCAGCCACCTCGGACAGGACCGCACAGATACGCAGTATTTT.

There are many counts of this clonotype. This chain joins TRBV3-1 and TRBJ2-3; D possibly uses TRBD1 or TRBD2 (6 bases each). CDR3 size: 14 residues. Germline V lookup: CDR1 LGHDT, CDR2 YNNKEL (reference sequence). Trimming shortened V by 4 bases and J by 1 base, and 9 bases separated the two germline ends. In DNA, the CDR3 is TGTGCCAGCAGCCCGGGGGCGGGCACAGATACGCAGTATTTT. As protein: CASSPGAGTDTQYF.

CDR3 residues: CASSQSGRVDEKLFF. The CDR3 DNA follows: TGTGCCAGCAGCCAGTCGGGCCGTGTGGATGAAAAACTGTTTTTT. This chain uses TRBV7-6 with TRBJ1-4; no clear D. Trimming pared 5 bases from V and 6 bases from J, leaving 16 bases between. CDR3 length equals 15 residues. Germline assignment: CDR1 SGHVS and CDR2 FNYEAQ.

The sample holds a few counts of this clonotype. The DNA of the CDR3 is TGCAGTGCTAGAGGGGCAGCGGGGATGCCGGATACGCAGTATTTT. Residues: CSARGAAGMPDTQYF. V is TRBV20-1 and J is TRBJ2-3, with TRBD2 matching over 7 bases. The CDR3 sequence is 15 residues long. CDR1 and CDR2 from the germline V gene are DFQATT and SNEGSKA (reference sequence). V lost 1 base and J lost 6; bases outside the gene matches: 10.

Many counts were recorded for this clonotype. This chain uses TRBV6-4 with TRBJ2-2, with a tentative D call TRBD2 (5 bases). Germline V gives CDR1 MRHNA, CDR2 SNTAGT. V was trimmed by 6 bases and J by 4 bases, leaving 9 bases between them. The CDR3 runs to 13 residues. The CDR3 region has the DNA TGTGCCAGCAGCGAAGGGAGCACCGGGGAGCTGTTTTTT. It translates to CASSEGSTGELFF.

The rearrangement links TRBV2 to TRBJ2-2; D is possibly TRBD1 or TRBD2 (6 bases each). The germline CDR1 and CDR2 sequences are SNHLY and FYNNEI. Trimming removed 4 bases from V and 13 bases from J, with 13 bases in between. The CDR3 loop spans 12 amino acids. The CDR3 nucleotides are TGTGCCAGCAGTGGCCGGGGGCGCGGGCTGTTTTTT. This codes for CASSGRGRGLFF.

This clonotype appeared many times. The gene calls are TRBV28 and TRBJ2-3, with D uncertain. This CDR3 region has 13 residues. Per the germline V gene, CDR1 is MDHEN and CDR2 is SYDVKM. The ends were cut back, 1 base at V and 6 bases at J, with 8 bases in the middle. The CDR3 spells CASSLSAGDTQYF. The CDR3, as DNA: TGTGCCAGCAGTTTATCTGCTGGCGATACGCAGTATTTT. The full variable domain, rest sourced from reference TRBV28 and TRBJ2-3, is DVKVTQSSRYLVKRTGEKVFLECVQDMDHENMFWYRQDPGLGLRLIYFSYDVKMKEKGDIPEGYSVSREKKERFSLILESASTNQTSMYLCASSLSAGDTQYFGPGTRLTVL.

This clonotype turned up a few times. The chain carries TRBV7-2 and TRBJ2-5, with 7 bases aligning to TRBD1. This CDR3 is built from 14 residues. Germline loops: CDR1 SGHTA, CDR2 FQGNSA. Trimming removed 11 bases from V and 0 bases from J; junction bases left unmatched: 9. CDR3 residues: CASWGQLNQETQYF. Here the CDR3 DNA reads TGTGCCTCTTGGGGACAGCTAAACCAAGAGACCCAGTACTTC.

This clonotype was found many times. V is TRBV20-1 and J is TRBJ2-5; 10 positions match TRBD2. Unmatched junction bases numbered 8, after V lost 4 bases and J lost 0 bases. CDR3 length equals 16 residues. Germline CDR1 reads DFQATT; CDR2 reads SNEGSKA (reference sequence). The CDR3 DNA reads TGCAGTGCTACCTCACTAGCGGGGCAGTACCAAGAGACCCAGTACTTC. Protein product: CSATSLAGQYQETQYF.

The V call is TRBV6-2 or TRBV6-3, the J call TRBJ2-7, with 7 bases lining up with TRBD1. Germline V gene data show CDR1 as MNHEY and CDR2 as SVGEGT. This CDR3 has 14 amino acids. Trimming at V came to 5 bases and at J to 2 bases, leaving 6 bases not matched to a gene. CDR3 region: CASSGPGTAYEQYV. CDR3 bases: TGTGCCAGCAGTGGACCGGGGACAGCCTACGAGCAGTACGTC.

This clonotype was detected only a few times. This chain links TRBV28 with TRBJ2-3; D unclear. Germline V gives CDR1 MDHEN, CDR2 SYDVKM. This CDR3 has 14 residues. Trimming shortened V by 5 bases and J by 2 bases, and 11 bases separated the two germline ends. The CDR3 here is CASSPDLPTDTQYF. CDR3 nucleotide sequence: TGTGCCAGCAGTCCCGACTTACCCACAGATACGCAGTATTTT.

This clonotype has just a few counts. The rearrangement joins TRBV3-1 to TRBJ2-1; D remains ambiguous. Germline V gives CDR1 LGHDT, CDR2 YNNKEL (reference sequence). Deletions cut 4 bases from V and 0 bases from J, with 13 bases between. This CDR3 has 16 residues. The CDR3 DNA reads TGTGCCAGCAGCCCCGCGTTGATGGGCTCCTACAATGAGCAGTTCTTC. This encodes CASSPALMGSYNEQFF.

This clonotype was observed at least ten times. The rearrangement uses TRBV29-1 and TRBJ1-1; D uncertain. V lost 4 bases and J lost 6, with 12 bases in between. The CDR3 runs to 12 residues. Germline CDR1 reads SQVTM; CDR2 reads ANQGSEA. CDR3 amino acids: CSVGALRSEAFF. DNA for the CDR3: TGCAGCGTTGGGGCCCTAAGATCTGAAGCTTTCTTT.

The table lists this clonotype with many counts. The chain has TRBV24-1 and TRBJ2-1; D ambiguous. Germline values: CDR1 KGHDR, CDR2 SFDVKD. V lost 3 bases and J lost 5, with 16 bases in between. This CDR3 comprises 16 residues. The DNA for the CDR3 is TGTGCCACCAGTGATCGTCTAGGTGCAGAAAACAATGAGCAGTTCTTC. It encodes CATSDRLGAENNEQFF.

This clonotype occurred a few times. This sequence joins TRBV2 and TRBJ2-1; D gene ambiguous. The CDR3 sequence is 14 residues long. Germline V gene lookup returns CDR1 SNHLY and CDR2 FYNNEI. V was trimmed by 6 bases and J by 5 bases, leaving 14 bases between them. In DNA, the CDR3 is TGTGCCAGCAGGACGTGGACCGCCGACAATGAGCAGTTCTTC. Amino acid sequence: CASRTWTADNEQFF.

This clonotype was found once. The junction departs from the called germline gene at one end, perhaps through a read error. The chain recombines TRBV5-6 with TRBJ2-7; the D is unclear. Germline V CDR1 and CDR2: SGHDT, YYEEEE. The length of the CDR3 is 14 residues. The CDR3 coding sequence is TGTGCCATCAGCCCCGGGCTTGGGTGCTACGAGCAGTACTTC. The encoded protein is CAISPGLGCYEQYF.

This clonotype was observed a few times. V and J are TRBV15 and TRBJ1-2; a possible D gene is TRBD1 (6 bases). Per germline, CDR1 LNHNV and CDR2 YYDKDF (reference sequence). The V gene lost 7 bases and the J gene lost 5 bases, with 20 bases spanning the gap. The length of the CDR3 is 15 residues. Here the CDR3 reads CATIQTGLTPYGYTF. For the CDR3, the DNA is TGTGCCACCATCCAGACAGGACTGACTCCTTATGGCTACACCTTC.

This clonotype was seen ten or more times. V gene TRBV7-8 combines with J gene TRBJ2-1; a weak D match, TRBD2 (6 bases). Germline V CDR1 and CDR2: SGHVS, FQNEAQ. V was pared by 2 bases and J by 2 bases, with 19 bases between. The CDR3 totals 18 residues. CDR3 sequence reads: CASSLYTGVILAYNEQFF. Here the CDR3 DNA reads TGTGCCAGCAGCTTATATACGGGGGTGATCCTGGCCTACAATGAGCAGTTCTTC.

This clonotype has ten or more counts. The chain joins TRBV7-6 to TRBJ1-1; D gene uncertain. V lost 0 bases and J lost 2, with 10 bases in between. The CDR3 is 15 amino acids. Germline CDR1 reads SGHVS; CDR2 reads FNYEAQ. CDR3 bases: TGTGCCAGCAGCTTAGCCTCCGGCCTTAACACTGAAGCTTTCTTT. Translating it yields CASSLASGLNTEAFF.

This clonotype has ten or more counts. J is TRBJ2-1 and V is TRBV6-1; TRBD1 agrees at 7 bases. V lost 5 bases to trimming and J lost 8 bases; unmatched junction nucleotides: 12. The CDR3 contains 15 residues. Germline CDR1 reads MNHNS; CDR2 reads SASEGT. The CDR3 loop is CASSPTGTVEHEQFF. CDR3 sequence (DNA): TGTGCCAGCAGTCCGACCGGGACAGTTGAACATGAGCAGTTCTTC.

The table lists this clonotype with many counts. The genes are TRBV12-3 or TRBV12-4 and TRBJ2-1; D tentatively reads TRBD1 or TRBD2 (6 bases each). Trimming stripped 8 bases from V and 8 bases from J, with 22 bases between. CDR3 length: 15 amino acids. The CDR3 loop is CASAPRQGRWDEQFF. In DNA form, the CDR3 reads TGTGCCAGCGCCCCCCGCCAGGGGAGGTGGGATGAGCAGTTCTTC.

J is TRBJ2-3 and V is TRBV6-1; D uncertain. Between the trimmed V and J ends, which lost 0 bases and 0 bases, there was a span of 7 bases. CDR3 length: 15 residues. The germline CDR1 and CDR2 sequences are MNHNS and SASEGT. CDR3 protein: CASSEAVASTDTQYF. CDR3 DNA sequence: TGTGCCAGCAGTGAAGCCGTGGCCAGCACAGATACGCAGTATTTT.

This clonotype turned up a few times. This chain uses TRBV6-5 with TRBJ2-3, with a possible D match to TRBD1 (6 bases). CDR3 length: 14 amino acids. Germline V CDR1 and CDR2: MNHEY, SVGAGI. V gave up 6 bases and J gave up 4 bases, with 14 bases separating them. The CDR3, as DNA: TGTGCCAGCAGCACGGAACAGGGAGCAGATACGCAGTATTTT. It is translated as CASSTEQGADTQYF.

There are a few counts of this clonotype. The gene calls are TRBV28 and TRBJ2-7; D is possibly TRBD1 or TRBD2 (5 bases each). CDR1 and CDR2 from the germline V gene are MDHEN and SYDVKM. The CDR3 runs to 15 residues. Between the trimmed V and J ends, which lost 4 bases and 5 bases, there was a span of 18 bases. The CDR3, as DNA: TGTGCCAGCAGTTCTCCAGGGACCGGGCCCGACGAGCAGTACTTC. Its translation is CASSSPGTGPDEQYF.

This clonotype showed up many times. CDR3 coding DNA: TGTGCCAGCAGTGTACAGGGATCATCCGAGCAGTACTTC. As protein: CASSVQGSSEQYF. The chain is built from TRBV12-3 or TRBV12-4 and TRBJ2-7; TRBD1 might be the D (6 bases). CDR3 length: 13 amino acids. The V end was cut by 5 bases, the J end by 6 bases, with 14 bases between.